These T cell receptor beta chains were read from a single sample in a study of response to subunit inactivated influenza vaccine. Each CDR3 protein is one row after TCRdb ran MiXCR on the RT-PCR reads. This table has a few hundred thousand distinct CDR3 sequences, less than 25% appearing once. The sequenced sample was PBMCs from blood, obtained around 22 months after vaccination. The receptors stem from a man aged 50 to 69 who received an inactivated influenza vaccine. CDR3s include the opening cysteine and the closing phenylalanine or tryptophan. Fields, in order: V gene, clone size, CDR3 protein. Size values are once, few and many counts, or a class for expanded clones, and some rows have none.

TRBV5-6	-	CASSLGLAPYEQYF
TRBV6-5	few	CASSYQGSEQFF
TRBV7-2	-	CASSRGTRDTEAFF
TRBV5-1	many	CASSLAVGNTIYF
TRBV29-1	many	CSVERFTGNTIYF
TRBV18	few	CASSPSPSGLRNEQFF
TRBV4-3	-	CASSHTRTSYNEQFF
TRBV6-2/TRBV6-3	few	CASSSRTGQNYGYTF
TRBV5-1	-	CASSPGERSGPTNEKLFF
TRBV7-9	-	CASSHELITPGGKLFF
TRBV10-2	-	CATRKDRNTGELFF
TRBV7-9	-	CASSSPAGYEQYF
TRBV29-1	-	CSVPQGTSGGATAYNEQFF
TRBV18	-	CASSPSGSRNSPLHF
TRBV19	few	CASSIVGGLSNQPQHF
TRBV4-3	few	CASSQEHRRATGELFF
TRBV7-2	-	CASSFGAGLGETQYF
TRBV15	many	CATSTSGTVGVMSGYTF
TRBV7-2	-	CASSFRGDNTIYF
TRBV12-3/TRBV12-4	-	CASSLGRGIYNSPLHF
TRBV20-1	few	CSASPGVNEKLFF
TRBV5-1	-	CASGRTNNEQFF
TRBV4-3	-	CASSQDPSGTGSFGANVLTF
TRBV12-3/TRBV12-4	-	CASSPTDRGGYEQYF
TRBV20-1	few	CSARRFGGGYGYTF
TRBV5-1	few	CASSFTSPGNTEAFF
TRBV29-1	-	CSVGARGRRDGYTF
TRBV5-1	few	CASSPGYRGRLLETQYF
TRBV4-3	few	CASSQVAGTYEQYF
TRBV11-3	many	CASSHYATVRGEKLFF
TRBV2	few	CASSGGREKLFF
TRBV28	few	CASSLWTGGSNYGYTF
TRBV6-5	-	CASSYASVTGNTEAFF
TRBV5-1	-	CASREGSTDTQYF
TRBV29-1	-	CSVEDWTGNGYTF
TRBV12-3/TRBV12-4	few	CASSPAGQGTTRYF
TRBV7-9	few	CACRPGVVEKLFF
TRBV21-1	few	CASSKQRAGISGANVLTF
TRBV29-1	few	CSARGHPNEKLFF
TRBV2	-	CASLVQETQYF
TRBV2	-	CASTGSYEQYF
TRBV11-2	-	CASGGLRTGMNTEAFF